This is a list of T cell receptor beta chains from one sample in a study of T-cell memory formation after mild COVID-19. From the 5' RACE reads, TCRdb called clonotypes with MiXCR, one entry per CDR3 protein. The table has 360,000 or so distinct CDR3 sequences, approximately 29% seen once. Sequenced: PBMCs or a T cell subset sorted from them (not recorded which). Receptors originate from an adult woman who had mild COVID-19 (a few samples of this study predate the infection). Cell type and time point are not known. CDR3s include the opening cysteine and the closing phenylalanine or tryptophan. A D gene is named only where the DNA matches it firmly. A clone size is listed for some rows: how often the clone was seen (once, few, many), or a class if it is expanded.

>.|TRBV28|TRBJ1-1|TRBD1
TGTGCCAGCAGTTTAAGAACCGACAGGGTGTATACTGAAGCTTTCTTT
CASSLRTDRVYTEAFF
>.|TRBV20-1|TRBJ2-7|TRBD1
TGCAGTGCTAGTAAGTCAGGGGGCAACTACGAGCAGTACTTC
CSASKSGGNYEQYF
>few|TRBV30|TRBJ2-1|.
TGTGCCTGGACCGGGAGTGGCAATGAGCAGTTCTTC
CAWTGSGNEQFF
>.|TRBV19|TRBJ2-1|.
TGTGCCAGTGGGGGAGGGGGCGTTGAGCAGTTCTTC
CASGGGGVEQFF
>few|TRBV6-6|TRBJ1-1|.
TGTGCCAGCAGTCAGCAAGGGTTAGAAGCTTTCTTT
CASSQQGLEAFF
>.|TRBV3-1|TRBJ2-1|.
TGTGCCAGCAGCCCGTTTACGGAGGGCAATGAGCAGTTCTTC
CASSPFTEGNEQFF
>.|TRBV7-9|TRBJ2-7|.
TGTGCCAGCAGCCTCGAAGCGTTAGGGCAGTACTTC
CASSLEALGQYF
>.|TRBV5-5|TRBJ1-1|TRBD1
TGTGCCAGCAGAGACAGGGCGAACACTGAAGCTTTCTTT
CASRDRANTEAFF
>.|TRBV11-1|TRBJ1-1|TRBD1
TGTGCCAGCAGCTTATCGCCCTTCCGGACAGGGAGGCTAGGTGAAGCTTTCTTT
CASSLSPFRTGRLGEAFF
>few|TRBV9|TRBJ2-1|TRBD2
TGTGCCAGCAGCGTAGACGGGTGGGCGGGAGGCTACAATGAGCAGTTCTTC
CASSVDGWAGGYNEQFF
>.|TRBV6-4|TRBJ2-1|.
TGTGCCAGCAGTGACGGGTGGACGGCGGGACGGGAGCAGTTCTTC
CASSDGWTAGREQFF
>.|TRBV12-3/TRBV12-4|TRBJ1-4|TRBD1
TGTGCCAGCAGCCGAGGACAGGTTGGGGAAAAACTGTTTTTT
CASSRGQVGEKLFF
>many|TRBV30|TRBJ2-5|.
TGTGCCTGGAGTAAAGGGGCAGAGACCCAGTACTTC
CAWSKGAETQYF
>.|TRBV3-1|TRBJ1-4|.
TGTGCCAGCACCCCACTGCGGGGTGGCGAAAAACTGTTTTTT
CASTPLRGGEKLFF
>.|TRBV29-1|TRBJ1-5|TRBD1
TGCAGCGTTGAGAGGGGGCCTAACAATCAGCCCCAGCATTTT
CSVERGPNNQPQHF
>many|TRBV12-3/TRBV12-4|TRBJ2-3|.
TGTGCCAGCAGCACTCTGTGGGGCACAGATACGCAGTATTTT
CASSTLWGTDTQYF
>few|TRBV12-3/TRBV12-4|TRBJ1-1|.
TGTGCCAGCAGTTTCGGGGTACAGTCTGAAGCTTTCTTT
CASSFGVQSEAFF
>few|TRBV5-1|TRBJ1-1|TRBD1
TGCGCCAGCAGTCCAATCCCGGGACAGGAGAACACTGAAGCTTTCTTT
CASSPIPGQENTEAFF
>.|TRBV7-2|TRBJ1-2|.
TGTGCCAGCAGCCCCACAGGGATATATGGCTACACCTTC
CASSPTGIYGYTF
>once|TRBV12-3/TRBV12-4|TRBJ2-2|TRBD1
TGTGCCGTGGAACAGGGGCATGACGGGGAGCTGTTTTTT
CAVEQGHDGELFF
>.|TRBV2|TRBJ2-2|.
TGTGCCAGCAGGATGCAAGGGCGCACCGGGGAGCTGTTTTTT
CASRMQGRTGELFF
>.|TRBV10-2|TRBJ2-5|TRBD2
TGCGCCAGCAGTGAAATGGGTGGGGGGGTCCAAGAGACCCAGTACTTC
CASSEMGGGVQETQYF
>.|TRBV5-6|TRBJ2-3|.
TGTGCCAGCACCCGGAGAGGGATCGGGGGCACGTGGACAGATACGCAGTATTTT
CASTRRGIGGTWTDTQYF
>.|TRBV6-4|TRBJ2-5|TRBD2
TGTGCCAGCAGTGAGAGAGCGGGGGGCCCGGCAGAGACCCAGTACTTC
CASSERAGGPAETQYF
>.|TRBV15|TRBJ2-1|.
TGTGCCACCAGCGATTTCTCCGGGACGGTCGATGAGCAGTTCTTC
CATSDFSGTVDEQFF
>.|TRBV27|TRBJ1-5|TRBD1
TGTGCCAGCAGCAAAGGACAGGGGGGAAATCAGCCCCAGCATTTT
CASSKGQGGNQPQHF
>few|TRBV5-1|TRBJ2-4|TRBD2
TGCGCCAGGGGAGGGACTAGCGGGAGAAGTCCCCCAGGAAACATTCAGTACTTC
CARGGTSGRSPPGNIQYF
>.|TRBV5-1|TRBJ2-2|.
TGCGCCAGCAGCTTGAGGGCCTCCGGGGAGCTGTTTTTT
CASSLRASGELFF
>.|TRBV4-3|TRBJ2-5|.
TGCGCCAGCAGCCGAGGGAGAGAGACCCAGTACTTC
CASSRGRETQYF
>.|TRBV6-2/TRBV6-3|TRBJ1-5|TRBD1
TGTGCCAGCAGTACACAGGGGGGAAACAATCAGCCCCAGCATTTT
CASSTQGGNNQPQHF
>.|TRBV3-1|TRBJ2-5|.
TGTGCCAGCAGCCAAGAGCGCTGGCAAGAGACCCAGTACTTC
CASSQERWQETQYF
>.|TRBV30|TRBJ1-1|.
TGTGCCTGGAGTCCGGGACACTTGAACACTGAAGCTTTCTTT
CAWSPGHLNTEAFF
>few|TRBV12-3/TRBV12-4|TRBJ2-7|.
TGTGCCAGCAGTTTCCTGGGACGGGACTACGAGCAGTACTTC
CASSFLGRDYEQYF
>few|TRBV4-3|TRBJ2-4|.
TGCGCCAGCAGCCAAGACGAAAGAGGGTTTGGCATTCAGTACTTC
CASSQDERGFGIQYF
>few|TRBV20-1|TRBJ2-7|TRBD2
TGCAGTGCTAGAGATGGCGGGAGGGACTACGAGCAGTACTTC
CSARDGGRDYEQYF
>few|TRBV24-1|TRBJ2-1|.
TGTGCCACCAGTGATTTGGACAGGCCATCTACAAATGAGCAGTTCTTC
CATSDLDRPSTNEQFF
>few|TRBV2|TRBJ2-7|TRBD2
TGTGCCAGCAGTGAACTAGCGGGGACCTACGAGCAGTACTTC
CASSELAGTYEQYF
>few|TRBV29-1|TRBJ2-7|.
TGCAGCGTTGGGGGTATCCACGAGCAGTACTTC
CSVGGIHEQYF
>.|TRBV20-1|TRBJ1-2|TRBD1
TGCAGTGCCGGACAGGGGGCAACTGGCTACACCTTC
CSAGQGATGYTF
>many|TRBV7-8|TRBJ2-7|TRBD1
TGTGCCAGCAGTCCAACAACCGGGACAGGGGGTTCCTACGAGCAGTACTTC
CASSPTTGTGGSYEQYF